This TCR beta chain was documented in a study of blood T cell repertoires in COVID-19. Looking at the study overall: Recovery among Cohort 3 donors was established by two negative PCRs, clearance, or symptom resolution. COVID-19 samples from acute and convalescent phases originated in the United States, Italy and Spain.

The CDR3 consists of 14 residues. V lost 5 bases and J lost 4, with 12 bases in between. CDR1 SGHAT and CDR2 FQNNGV come from the germline V gene. In the original workflow: Cell counts per sample came from amplifying reference gene primers. Some clones are missing from TCRdb's copy, which holds only in-frame ones; the method was immunoSEQ multiplex PCR. V, J and clone size are those of that table, while D and trimming were read from the DNA. The repertoire holds about 400,000 clones, with around 87% as singletons. This receptor was taken from a man between 40 and 49 years old in a cohort exposed to, infected with or recovered from COVID-19 (not recorded which). The chain has TRBV11-2 and TRBJ2-1, with D possibly being TRBD1 or TRBD2 (6 bases each). The sample consisted of PBMCs or T cells enriched from blood (not recorded which). The CDR3 is CASSLGGLYNEQFF. Here the CDR3 DNA reads TGTGCCAGCAGCCTAGGGGGGCTTTACAATGAGCAGTTCTTC.